The next 16 T cell receptor beta chains were all read from a single sample in a study of blood T cells in healthy people across ages. A second about 6 to 11 cycle PCR used barcoded and J-beta primers. TCRdb reanalysed the 5' RACE reads using MiXCR and keeps one entry per CDR3 protein. The profile covers approximately 900,000 distinct CDR3 sequences, with approximately 49% appearing a single time and around an eighth taken by the ten largest. The sequenced sample was blood. These receptors originate from a man in his thirties or forties in good health.

The V call is TRBV15, the J call TRBJ2-1; D is ambiguous. Trimming shortened V by 0 bases and J by 3 bases, and 15 bases separated the two germline ends. The CDR3 has 17 residues. Germline loops: CDR1 LNHNV, CDR2 YYDKDF (reference sequence). The CDR3 region is CATSRDPPGRHYNEQFF. Written as DNA, the CDR3 is TGTGCCACCAGCAGAGACCCACCCGGGCGACACTACAATGAGCAGTTCTTC. The complete variable domain, with remaining parts taken from reference TRBV15 and TRBJ2-1, reads DAMVIQNPRYQVTQFGKPVTLSCSQTLNHNVMYWYQQKSSQAPKLLFHYYDKDFNNEADTPDNFQSRRPNTSFCFLDIRSPGLGDTAMYLCATSRDPPGRHYNEQFFGPGTRLTVL.

This clonotype occurred a few times. The J gene is TRBJ2-3, the V gene TRBV7-2; no definite D call. Germline V gives CDR1 SGHTA, CDR2 FQGNSA. This CDR3 has 17 residues. Trimming shortened V by 0 bases and J by 2 bases, and 15 bases separated the two germline ends. In DNA form, the CDR3 reads TGTGCCAGCAGCTTAGCGCCGTCTACTCCCTACACAGATACGCAGTATTTT. Residues: CASSLAPSTPYTDTQYF.

This clonotype was seen a handful of times. The CDR3 nucleotides are TGTGCCAGCAGTGACCCCGTCCTGGGGCGCTCCACAGATACGCAGTATTTT. This translates into CASSDPVLGRSTDTQYF. The genes are TRBV25-1 and TRBJ2-3, with D perhaps TRBD1 (5 bases). Germline assignment: CDR1 MGHDK and CDR2 SYGVNS. The CDR3 sequence is 17 residues long. V lost 3 bases to trimming and J lost 2 bases, with 18 bases between them.

This clonotype was seen a single time. The rearrangement joins TRBV7-9 to TRBJ1-6, with D perhaps TRBD1 (5 bases). The V gene's germline CDR1 is SEHNR and CDR2 FQNEAQ (reference sequence). The CDR3 contains 15 residues. V gave up 4 bases and J gave up 10 bases, with 17 bases separating them. CDR3 DNA sequence: TGTGCCAGCAGCTCCTTAGACAGTCAGAGGTCACCCCTCCACTTT. Amino acids: CASSSLDSQRSPLHF.

This clonotype has more than one count but fewer than ten. This chain links TRBV20-1 with TRBJ1-6; no clear D gene. V lost 1 base and J lost 6, with 10 bases in between. The CDR3 contains 14 residues. Looked up from germline, CDR1 is DFQATT and CDR2 is SNEGSKA (reference sequence). The CDR3 spells CSARGQYFNSPLHF. Here the CDR3 DNA reads TGCAGTGCTAGAGGCCAGTACTTTAATTCACCCCTCCACTTT.

This clonotype was observed a few times. V is TRBV19 and J is TRBJ2-3, with D uncertain. The germline V and J ends were trimmed by 6 bases and 0 bases, with 10 bases remaining between them. Looked up from germline, CDR1 is LNHDA and CDR2 is SQIVND (reference sequence). The CDR3 totals 14 residues. The CDR3 DNA reads as TGTGCCAGTAGGGCGGAACCTAGCACAGATACGCAGTATTTT. As protein: CASRAEPSTDTQYF.

This clonotype was counted between two and nine times. This chain links TRBV29-1 with TRBJ2-1, with a tentative D call TRBD1 (6 bases). Germline CDR1 reads SQVTM; CDR2 reads ANQGSEA. This CDR3 comprises 12 residues. V lost 7 bases and J lost 8, with 15 bases in between. DNA for the CDR3: TGCAGCGGCTCAGGGGACCGGTATGAGCAGTTCTTC. This gives the protein CSGSGDRYEQFF.

This clonotype was seen more than once but under ten times. DNA for the CDR3: TGTGCCAGCAGAACGGACGGACGTAGCTCCTACAATGAGCAGTTCTTC. This sequence encodes CASRTDGRSSYNEQFF. This chain links TRBV6-1 with TRBJ2-1; no definite D call. The V gene lost 6 bases and the J gene lost 0 bases, with 15 bases spanning the gap. Germline loops: CDR1 MNHNS, CDR2 SASEGT. This CDR3 spans 16 amino acids.

The chain uses TRBV15 and TRBJ2-1; 10 nucleotides agree with TRBD2. This CDR3 spans 15 amino acids. The germline gives CDR1 LNHNV, CDR2 YYDKDF (reference sequence). With 5 bases clipped from V and 12 bases from J, the junction kept 13 bases outside the gene matches. The CDR3 protein is CATSSSGGATDTQFF. In DNA form, the CDR3 reads TGTGCCACCAGCTCAAGCGGGGGGGCGACAGATACGCAGTTCTTC. The full variable domain, in which reference TRBV15 and TRBJ2-1 provide the parts outside the CDR3, is DAMVIQNPRYQVTQFGKPVTLSCSQTLNHNVMYWYQQKSSQAPKLLFHYYDKDFNNEADTPDNFQSRRPNTSFCFLDIRSPGLGDTAMYLCATSSSGGATDTQFFGPGTRLTVL.

This clonotype turned up a few times. This rearrangement joins TRBV10-3 to TRBJ2-3; TRBD1 might be the D (6 bases). V gave up 4 bases and J gave up 2 bases, with 13 bases separating them. The length of the CDR3 is 15 residues. Germline V gene lookup returns CDR1 ENHRY and CDR2 SYGVKD. The CDR3 nucleotides read TGTGCCATCAGTGGGACAGACTCGAACACAGATACGCAGTATTTT. Its translation is CAISGTDSNTDTQYF.

This clonotype has only one observation. The junction departs from the called germline gene at one end, perhaps through a read error. The chain couples TRBV4-1 to TRBJ2-5; D is perhaps TRBD2 (6 bases). The CDR3 runs 16 residues. Germline V lookup: CDR1 MGHRA, CDR2 YSYEKL. CDR3 sequence reads: CASSQGDLLMAETRYF. CDR3 nucleotides: TGCGCCAGCAGCCAAGGGGACTTACTGATGGCAGAGACCCGGTACTTC.

The chain joins TRBV20-1 to TRBJ2-1, with D maybe TRBD1 (5 bases). The V gene's germline CDR1 is DFQATT and CDR2 SNEGSKA (reference sequence). The CDR3 has 14 residues. V was shortened by 6 bases and J by 0 bases, with 12 bases between the two germline ends. The CDR3 is CSAPRQGSYNEQFF. CDR3 DNA: TGCAGTGCCCCTCGGCAGGGCTCCTACAATGAGCAGTTCTTC.

This clonotype was seen at least ten times. This chain uses TRBV20-1 with TRBJ1-2; no definite D call. The V end was cut by 3 bases, the J end by 4 bases, with 12 bases between. The CDR3 totals 13 residues. The germline gives CDR1 DFQATT, CDR2 SNEGSKA (reference sequence). DNA of the CDR3: TGCAGTGCTAGCCAGCAGGTAGCCTATGGCTACACCTTC. Amino acid sequence: CSASQQVAYGYTF.

The chain combines TRBV4-3 with TRBJ2-7; 10 nucleotides match TRBD1. With V trimmed by 3 bases and J by 1 base, 3 bases remained unmatched. The CDR3 spans 15 residues. CDR1 LGHNA and CDR2 YSLEER come from the germline V gene. The CDR3 is CASSQGTGASYEQYF. The CDR3 DNA is TGCGCCAGCAGCCAGGGGACAGGGGCTTCCTACGAGCAGTACTTC.

With respect to this clonotype: At one end the junction does not follow the germline gene, possibly because of a read error. The chain is built from TRBV27 and TRBJ2-4; TRBD1 matches at 7 bases. Germline V gene lookup returns CDR1 MNHEY and CDR2 SMNVEV (reference sequence). The CDR3 loop spans 14 amino acids. The CDR3 region is CASWETGKSYEQHF. Written as DNA, the CDR3 is TGTGCCAGCTGGGAGACAGGGAAATCTTACGAGCAGCACTTC.

This clonotype was seen more than once but under ten times. The CDR3 spells CASSVASPGNEQYF. The DNA for the CDR3 is TGTGCCAGCAGCGTAGCATCACCTGGAAATGAGCAGTACTTC. V is TRBV9 and J is TRBJ2-5; D gene ambiguous. The CDR3 totals 14 residues. Germline V gives CDR1 SGDLS, CDR2 YYNGEE. V was trimmed by 0 bases and J by 11 bases, leaving 17 bases between them.